Listed here are 24 T cell receptor beta chains from one sample, sequenced in a study of tissue T cells after allogeneic stem cell transplantation. Only in-frame clones appear in the TCRdb table, and some are missing; sequencing was by immunoSEQ multiplex PCR. The sample has some 48,000 clones; around 69% are singletons. The sample comprised sorted cells pooled from one or two spleens. The origin of the receptors is a pool of C57BL/6 mice in good health.

Only a few counts were recorded for this clone. The genes and germline here are from mouse. The read comes to an end 1 residue before the CDR3 does, leaving the germline J gene to fill in the end. This chain joins TRBV1 and TRBJ1-5; 11 bases line up with TRBD1. The CDR3 is 16 residues long. CDR1 is NSQYPW, CDR2 LRSPGD, per germline (reference sequence). Trimming at V came to 3 bases and at J to 2 bases, leaving 3 bases not matched to a gene. The sequenced CDR3 bases are TGCACCTGCAGTGCGAAGGGACAGGGGGACAACCAGGCTCCGCTT. It translates to CTCSAKGQGDNQAPL. The full CDR3 protein reads CTCSAKGQGDNQAPLF.

Comments on this clone: All gene names here are mouse names. CDR3 residues: CASSLSRGAEQFF. The DNA read from the CDR3 is TGTGCCAGCAGTCTGTCTCGGGGAGCTGAGCAGTTC. The chain links TRBV26 to TRBJ2-1; D is ambiguous. The sequenced fragment ends 1 residue before the CDR3 boundary, so the rest is inferred from the germline J gene. Trimming took off 0 bases at V and 7 bases at J, with 7 bases between the two ends. The CDR3 contains 13 residues. Germline V lookup: CDR1 KGHPV, CDR2 FQNQEV (reference sequence). The full variable domain, in which reference TRBV26 and TRBJ2-1 provide the parts outside the CDR3, is NSKVIQTPRYLVKGQGQKAKMRCIPEKGHPVVFWYQQNKNNEFKFLINFQNQEVLQQIDMTEKRFSAECPSNSPCSLEIQSSEAGDSALYLCASSLSRGAEQFFGPGTRLTVL.

In its sample, this clone was seen a few times. Gene names denote mouse genes. The read ends 1 residue shy of where the CDR3 ends; the end is completed using the germline J gene. The J gene is TRBJ2-7, the V gene TRBV31; no firm D call. V lost 0 bases to trimming and J lost 7 bases, with 10 bases between them. From germline, CDR1 is GKSSPN and CDR2 SITVG. CDR3 length: 12 amino acids. The sequenced CDR3 bases are TGTGCCTGGAGTCTAGAGGGAGGGGAACAGTAC. It specifies CAWSLEGGEQY. The full CDR3 protein reads CAWSLEGGEQYF.

A remark on this clone: Genes and germline come from the mouse. The read gets to within 1 residue of the CDR3 end, and the germline J gene fills in the rest. The chain couples TRBV29 to TRBJ1-4, with 11 nucleotides matching TRBD1. CDR1 is MSHET and CDR2 is SYDVDS in the germline V gene. This CDR3 has 15 amino acids. V lost 7 bases, J lost 3 bases, and 4 bases stayed unmatched. Partial CDR3 DNA: TGTGCTAGCATTCCGGGACAGGGGGCCAACGAAAGATTATTT. Translation: CASIPGQGANERLF. The whole CDR3 is CASIPGQGANERLFF.

On this clone itself: Here the gene names and germline are mouse. Read sequence stops 1 residue before the CDR3 end, and the germline J gene provides the missing end. This chain uses TRBV19 with TRBJ1-4; the match to TRBD1 covers 7 bases. The ends lost 0 bases at V and 3 bases at J; junction bases unmatched: 5. The CDR3 is 16 residues long. Germline V CDR1 and CDR2: FNHDT, SITEND (reference sequence). CDR3 loop: CASSIAGQGANERLFF. CDR3 DNA, as far as it was read: TGTGCCAGCAGTATAGCTGGGCAGGGGGCCAACGAAAGATTATTT.

For this clone: Gene names and germline refer to mouse. Coverage ceases 1 residue before the CDR3 finishes, and the germline J gene fills in the end. This sequence joins TRBV5 and TRBJ2-5, with 7 bases lining up with TRBD2. The CDR3 totals 14 residues. CDR1 is LGHNA and CDR2 is YNLKQL in the germline V gene (reference sequence). Losses at the gene ends were 4 bases for V and 3 bases for J; bases not matched to a gene: 4. The sequenced part of the CDR3 DNA is TGTGCCAGCAGCCGACTGGGCCTTCAAGACACCCAGTAC. Translating gives CASSRLGLQDTQY. The complete CDR3 protein is CASSRLGLQDTQYF.

Concerning this clone: Mouse gene names and germline throughout. Read sequence stops 1 residue before the CDR3 end, and the germline J gene provides the missing end. The chain couples TRBV12-1 to TRBJ1-3, with unresolved D. This CDR3 is built from 13 residues. With 3 bases removed from V and 1 base from J, the gap between germline ends came to 6 bases. CDR1 is SGHSN, CDR2 HYEKVE, per germline. Here the CDR3 reads CASSRISGNTLYF. The sequenced part of the CDR3 DNA is TGTGCCAGCTCTAGGATCTCTGGAAATACGCTCTAT.

Comment on this clone: Gene names and germline refer to mouse. The read ends 1 residue shy of where the CDR3 ends; the end is completed using the germline J gene. The chain uses TRBV13-3 and TRBJ1-1, with 7 positions matching TRBD1. Per the germline V gene, CDR1 is NNHDY and CDR2 is SYVADS. With V trimmed by 1 base and J by 3 bases, 3 bases remained unmatched. This CDR3 comprises 14 residues. This CDR3 is CASSDRQGDTEVFF. The CDR3 bases that were read are TGTGCCAGCAGTGATCGGCAGGGGGACACAGAAGTCTTC.

Remarks on this clone: Gene labels here are mouse ones. The missing CDR3 end, 1 residue past where the read stops, is filled in from the germline J gene. The chain links TRBV2 to TRBJ2-5; 8 bases are shared with TRBD2. The CDR3 has 15 residues. V trimming: 1 base; J trimming: 4 bases; junction bases outside the gene matches: 4. CDR1 LGHNA and CDR2 YSYQKL come from the germline V gene. The CDR3 here is CASSQGGGGKDTQYF. CDR3 DNA (partial): TGTGCCAGCAGCCAAGGAGGGGGGGGCAAAGACACCCAGTAC.

Concerning this clone itself: Mouse germline and gene names are used. The CDR3 protein is CASSIEVAETLYF. Partial CDR3 DNA: TGTGCCAGCAGTATCGAGGTTGCAGAAACGCTGTAT. V gene TRBV19 combines with J gene TRBJ2-3; no clear D. The read ends 1 residue shy of where the CDR3 ends; the end is completed using the germline J gene. The V gene's germline CDR1 is FNHDT and CDR2 SITEND (reference sequence). The length of the CDR3 is 13 residues. V shed 2 bases and J shed 2 bases, with 6 bases lying between them.

On this clone itself: Gene names and germline refer to mouse. The read ends 1 residue shy of where the CDR3 ends; the end is completed using the germline J gene. The gene calls are TRBV20 and TRBJ1-3, with a weak D call TRBD1 (6 bases). V shed 3 bases and J shed 0 bases, with 9 bases lying between them. Per germline, CDR1 GFQATS and CDR2 STVNSAI. This CDR3 comprises 14 residues. The covered CDR3 bases are TGTGGTGCTAGACAGGGTAATTCTGGAAATACGCTCTAT. Its translation is CGARQGNSGNTLY. The full-length CDR3 reads as CGARQGNSGNTLYF.

Note on this clone: Mouse gene names and germline throughout. The CDR3 goes on 1 residue after the read ends, and that part is filled in from the germline J gene. V gene TRBV4 combines with J gene TRBJ1-1; D gene unclear. Germline CDR1 LGHDT, CDR2 YNNKQL (reference sequence). V shed 4 bases and J shed 7 bases, with 7 bases lying between them. The length of the CDR3 is 11 residues. This CDR3 reads CASSFRREVFF. The DNA read from the CDR3 is TGTGCCAGCAGCTTCAGGAGAGAAGTCTTC.

With regard to this clone: Gene names denote mouse genes. From the germline J gene comes the end of the CDR3, since the read stops 1 residue before it. This chain connects TRBV4 to TRBJ2-5, with TRBD2 matching over 9 bases. The length of the CDR3 is 14 residues. Germline CDR1 LGHDT, CDR2 YNNKQL (reference sequence). V was pared by 4 bases and J by 3 bases, with 2 bases of the junction left unmatched. CDR3 DNA, as far as it was read: TGTGCCAGCAGCTCGACTGGGGGTCAAGACACCCAGTAC. Translated, it gives CASSSTGGQDTQY. The full CDR3 is CASSSTGGQDTQYF.

As to this clone: Here the gene names and germline are mouse. The CDR3 end falls 1 residue outside the read, so it is completed with the germline J gene. The chain links TRBV13-1 to TRBJ2-4; a weak D match, TRBD2 (6 bases). Trimming pared 0 bases from V and 5 bases from J, leaving 7 bases between. The CDR3 runs to 13 residues. Germline V gene sequence: CDR1 NSHNY, CDR2 SYGAGN. The CDR3 region is CASSDGGGNTLYF. The part of the CDR3 DNA that was read is TGTGCCAGCAGTGATGGTGGGGGAAACACCTTGTAC.

On this clone itself: Each gene name is a mouse one. Read coverage stops 1 residue before the CDR3 terminus; the germline J gene supplies the remainder. The V call is TRBV15, the J call TRBJ1-4; no firm D call. CDR1 SGHND and CDR2 FRSKSL come from the germline V gene. This CDR3 has 14 amino acids. Trimming took off 1 base at V and 2 bases at J, with 5 bases between the two ends. CDR3: CASSLGPSNERLFF. CDR3 DNA (partial): TGTGCCAGCAGTTTAGGACCCTCCAACGAAAGATTATTT.

Comment on this clone: Gene names are mouse gene names. The CDR3 end is not reached by the read, which stops 1 residue before it; the germline J gene fills it in. The chain joins TRBV13-1 to TRBJ1-4; D gene uncertain. This CDR3 is built from 11 residues. Trimming stripped 6 bases from V and 7 bases from J, with 7 bases between. Germline-derived CDR1 and CDR2 are NSHNY and SYGAGN. Incomplete CDR3 DNA: TGTGCCAGCACCCCCACCGAAAGATTATTT. This encodes CASTPTERLF. The CDR3 reads in full as CASTPTERLFF. Filled out from reference TRBV13-1 and TRBJ1-4, the complete variable domain reads EAAVTQSPRNKVTVTGGNVTLSCRQTNSHNYMYWYRQDTGHGLRLIHYSYGAGNLRIGDVPDGYKATRTTQEDFFLLLELASPSQTSLYFCASTPTERLFFGHGTKLSVL.

As to this clone: The gene names here belong to mouse. Coverage ceases 1 residue before the CDR3 finishes, and the germline J gene fills in the end. The chain recombines TRBV13-2 with TRBJ2-1, with 12 bases matching TRBD2. There are 17 residues in the CDR3. The ends lost 2 bases at V and 4 bases at J; junction bases unmatched: 7. Germline V gene data show CDR1 as NNHNN and CDR2 as SYGAGS (reference sequence). The part of the CDR3 DNA that was read is TGTGCCAGCGGTGACCTCGACTGGGGGGGCGAATATGCTGAGCAGTTC. This translates into CASGDLDWGGEYAEQF. The full CDR3 protein is CASGDLDWGGEYAEQFF.

Worth noting for this clone: Gene names follow the mouse nomenclature. The CDR3 end is not reached by the read, which stops 1 residue before it; the germline J gene fills it in. J is TRBJ2-7 and V is TRBV4; 11 bases are a match to TRBD2. Trimming cost V 4 bases and J 6 bases; bases outside gene matches: 5. The CDR3 is 14 residues long. Germline values: CDR1 LGHDT, CDR2 YNNKQL (reference sequence). Incomplete CDR3 DNA: TGTGCCAGCAGCTCTACTGGGGGGGCATTTGAACAGTAC. Its translation is CASSSTGGAFEQY. The full CDR3 protein is CASSSTGGAFEQYF.

Worth noting for this clone: Germline and genes: mouse. Other DNA sequences within the sample encode an identical CDR3. CDR3 loop: CGARGRAETLYF. CDR3 DNA (partial): TGTGGTGCTAGGGGCCGTGCAGAAACGCTGTAT. The chain is built from TRBV20 and TRBJ2-3; D is unclear. The sequence runs out 1 residue before the end of the CDR3; the remainder is reconstructed from the germline J gene. The CDR3 contains 12 residues. CDR1 and CDR2 from the germline V gene are GFQATS and STVNSAI. Trimming left V 1 base short and J 1 base short, with 3 bases between.

In the case of this clone: Genes and germline come from the mouse. The read ends 1 residue shy of where the CDR3 ends; the end is completed using the germline J gene. The V gene is TRBV1, the J gene TRBJ2-3; 13 bases are shared with TRBD2. The germline V gene encodes CDR1 NSQYPW and CDR2 LRSPGD (reference sequence). Losses at the gene ends were 0 bases for V and 6 bases for J; bases not matched to a gene: 0. The CDR3 sequence is 15 residues long. The CDR3 sequence is CTCSAEGLGGETLYF. CDR3 DNA (partial): TGCACCTGCAGTGCAGAGGGACTGGGGGGGGAAACGCTGTAT.

Remarks on this clone: Genes and germline come from the mouse. This CDR3 reads CASSSGASAETLYF. CDR3 bases read: TGTGCTAGCAGTTCCGGGGCTAGTGCAGAAACGCTGTAT. The chain recombines TRBV29 with TRBJ2-3; D possibly matches TRBD1 or TRBD2 (5 bases each). The read terminates 1 residue ahead of where the CDR3 ends, so the germline J gene completes it. Deletions cut 4 bases from V and 0 bases from J, with 8 bases between. The CDR3 has 14 residues. From germline, CDR1 is MSHET and CDR2 SYDVDS.

A word on this clone: The germline and genes are mouse ones. The DNA ends 1 residue before the CDR3 does, and the rest of the CDR3 is filled in from the germline J gene. J is TRBJ1-4 and V is TRBV19; D is unresolved. From germline, CDR1 is FNHDT and CDR2 SITEND (reference sequence). The CDR3 contains 14 residues. The V and J ends lost 2 bases and 0 bases respectively, with 5 bases between them. The DNA read from the CDR3 is TGTGCCAGCAGTATGACCATTTCCAACGAAAGATTATTT. This translates into CASSMTISNERLF. The whole CDR3 is CASSMTISNERLFF.

This clone was found a few times. Mouse gene names and germline throughout. From the germline J gene comes the end of the CDR3, since the read stops 1 residue before it. The chain is built from TRBV2 and TRBJ1-5; D remains ambiguous. Trimming took off 0 bases at V and 6 bases at J, with 6 bases between the two ends. The CDR3 spans 13 residues. Germline lookup yields CDR1 LGHNA and CDR2 YSYQKL. CDR3 amino acids: CASSQEAGQAPLF. Partial CDR3 DNA: TGTGCCAGCAGCCAAGAGGCAGGCCAGGCTCCGCTT.

A word on this clone: Gene names follow the mouse nomenclature. The read finishes 1 residue shy of the CDR3 end, and the germline J gene is used to complete it. This chain uses TRBV1 with TRBJ2-7; 9 bases are shared with TRBD2. CDR1 and CDR2 from the germline V gene are NSQYPW and LRSPGD (reference sequence). The CDR3 is 14 amino acids. J was trimmed by 6 bases and V by 0 bases; bases with no gene match: 3. CDR3 in amino acids: CTCSADWGGSEQYF. The sequenced CDR3 bases are TGCACCTGCAGTGCAGACTGGGGGGGTAGTGAACAGTAC.